This paragraph covers one TCR beta chain sequence. The entry originates in a study of blood T cell repertoires in COVID-19. Overall study: Sites across the United States, Italy and Spain contributed samples from acute and convalescent COVID-19. PBMCs, B-cell-depleted T cells, or T cells provided the cDNA or gDNA that made up the material.

Participants reported their clinical history, and cohort assignment relied on those reports. As originally analysed: Nucleated cell number was recorded as an estimate derived from reference gene primer amplification. The method was immunoSEQ multiplex PCR; TCRdb's version includes in-frame clones alone and lacks a portion of them. V, J and clone size reflect that table, while D and trimming were determined from the DNA. The table lists approximately 200,000 clones, approximately 84% of them singletons. The sequencing sample was made of PBMCs or T cells enriched from blood (not recorded which). This receptor was identified in a man between 60 and 75 years old who had recovered from COVID-19.

CDR3: CASTIRGTGELFF. CDR3 nucleotide sequence: TGTGCCAGTACCATCAGGGGGACCGGGGAGCTGTTTTTT. The chain recombines TRBV19 with TRBJ2-2; 7 positions match TRBD1. The trim removed 7 bases at V and 5 bases at J, leaving 4 bases unmatched. CDR1 LNHDA and CDR2 SQIVND come from the germline V gene (reference sequence). This CDR3 contains 13 residues.